This TCR beta chain was sequenced in a study of control samples from healthy donors and cancer patients. TCRdb's table, derived via immunoSEQ multiplex PCR, lists solely in-frame clones and lacks some. The sample lists approximately 100,000 clones, 80% to 95% occurring once. The CDR3 runs 19 residues. Germline CDR1 and CDR2: SGDLS and YYNGEE. V lost 4 bases, J lost 3 bases, and 15 bases stayed unmatched. This clonotype was obtained from a human donor in good health. The donor label of this sample is uncertain. The rearrangement joins TRBV9 to TRBJ1-4; TRBD1 matches at 10 bases. The sample consisted of blood. The CDR3 spells CASSSYSGTGVESNEKLFF. The CDR3 bases are TGTGCCAGCAGCTCATACTCCGGGACAGGGGTTGAGTCTAATGAAAAACTGTTTTTT.